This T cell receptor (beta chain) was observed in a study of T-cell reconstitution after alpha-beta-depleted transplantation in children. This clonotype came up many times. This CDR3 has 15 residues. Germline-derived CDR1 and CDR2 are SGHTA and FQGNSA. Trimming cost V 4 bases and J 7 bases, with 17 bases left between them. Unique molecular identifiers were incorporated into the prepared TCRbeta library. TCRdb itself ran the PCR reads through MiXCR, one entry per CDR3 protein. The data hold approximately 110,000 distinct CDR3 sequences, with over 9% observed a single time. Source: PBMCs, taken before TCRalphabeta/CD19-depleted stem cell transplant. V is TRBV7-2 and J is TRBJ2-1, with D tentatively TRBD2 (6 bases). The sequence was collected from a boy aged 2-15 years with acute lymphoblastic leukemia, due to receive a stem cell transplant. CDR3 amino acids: CASSSRREPTNEQFF. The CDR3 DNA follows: TGTGCCAGCAGCTCTCGACGGGAGCCTACGAATGAGCAGTTCTTC.